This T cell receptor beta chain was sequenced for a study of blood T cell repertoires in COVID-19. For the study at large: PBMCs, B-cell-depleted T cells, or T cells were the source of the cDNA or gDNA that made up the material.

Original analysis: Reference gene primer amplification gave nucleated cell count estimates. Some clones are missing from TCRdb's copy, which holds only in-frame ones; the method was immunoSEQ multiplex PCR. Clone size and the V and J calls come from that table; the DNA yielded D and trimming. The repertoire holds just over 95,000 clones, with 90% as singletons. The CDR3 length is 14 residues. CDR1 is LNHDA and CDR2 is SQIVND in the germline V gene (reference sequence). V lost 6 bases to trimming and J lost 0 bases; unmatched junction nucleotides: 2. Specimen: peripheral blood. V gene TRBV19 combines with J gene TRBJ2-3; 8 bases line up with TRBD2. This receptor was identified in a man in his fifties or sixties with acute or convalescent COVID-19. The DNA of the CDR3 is TGTGCCAGTAGGGAGCGGGGGAGCACAGATACGCAGTATTTT. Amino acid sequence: CASRERGSTDTQYF.